The 14 T cell receptor beta chains below all came from one sample that was sequenced in a study of T cell changes during pregnancy in multiple sclerosis. Measured with immunoSEQ multiplex PCR; TCRdb has only the in-frame clones, and not every one. This sample has 65,000 to 80,000 clones, with around 93% found just once. The sequenced sample was peripheral blood, obtained in the second trimester of pregnancy. These receptors all stem from a female donor with multiple sclerosis, enrolled in a pregnancy study.

This chain joins TRBV4-1 and TRBJ2-7; a possible D gene is TRBD1 (6 bases). The germline V gene encodes CDR1 MGHRA and CDR2 YSYEKL. The V gene lost 1 base and the J gene lost 3 bases, with 7 bases spanning the gap. The CDR3 length is 13 residues. CDR3 loop: CASSQAGDYEQYF. DNA of the CDR3: TGCGCCAGCAGCCAAGCAGGGGACTACGAGCAGTACTTC.

V gene TRBV6-1 combines with J gene TRBJ2-1; 7 bases are a match to TRBD1. CDR1 is MNHNS and CDR2 is SASEGT in the germline V gene. V lost 3 bases, J lost 15 bases, and 5 bases stayed unmatched. The CDR3 loop spans 11 amino acids. For the CDR3, the DNA is TGTGCCAGCAGTGACTCCAGGGGGAGGTTCTTC. Residues: CASSDSRGRFF.

The gene calls are TRBV4-2 and TRBJ2-5, with no clear D. The CDR3 has 13 residues. CDR1 is LGHNA, CDR2 YNFKEQ, per germline. Trimming removed 1 base at V and 3 bases at J, with 6 bases between. The CDR3 DNA sequence: TGTGCCAGCAGCCAAGGGCCAGAAGAGACCCAGTACTTC. This sequence encodes CASSQGPEETQYF.

In its sample, this clone was seen once. The rearrangement joins TRBV4-2 to TRBJ2-7; 9 bases line up with TRBD2. The ends lost 1 base at V and 3 bases at J; junction bases unmatched: 4. The CDR3 length is 15 residues. CDR1 and CDR2 (germline): LGHNA, YNFKEQ. CDR3 coding DNA: TGTGCCAGCAGCCAAGGACTAGCGGACCTCTACGAGCAGTACTTC. Amino acids: CASSQGLADLYEQYF.

The gene calls are TRBV7-9 and TRBJ1-1, with D unresolved. The V end lost 5 bases, the J end lost 4 bases, and 11 bases lay between the germline ends. CDR1 and CDR2 (germline): SEHNR, FQNEAQ (reference sequence). The CDR3 runs to 13 residues. CDR3 protein: CASSRGTGTEAFF. CDR3 coding DNA: TGTGCCAGCAGCCGTGGTACTGGCACTGAAGCTTTCTTT.

The CDR3 is CASSKGNPGLKANYGYTF. The CDR3 coding sequence is TGTGCCAGCAGCAAAGGCAATCCGGGACTGAAAGCTAACTATGGCTACACCTTC. The rearrangement joins TRBV21-1 to TRBJ1-2. TRBV21-1 constitutes a pseudogene. CDR3 length: 18 residues.

V usage is TRBV14 and J usage is TRBJ2-1; weak D call: TRBD2 (6 bases). The length of the CDR3 is 11 residues. The V and J ends lost 1 base and 14 bases respectively, with 9 bases between them. CDR1 SGHDN and CDR2 FVKESK come from the germline V gene. The CDR3: CASSQAGREFF. CDR3 DNA: TGTGCCAGCAGCCAAGCCGGGAGAGAGTTCTTC.

V usage is TRBV2 and J usage is TRBJ1-3, with no clear D. This CDR3 has 14 amino acids. CDR1 SNHLY and CDR2 FYNNEI come from the germline V gene. Between the trimmed V and J ends, which lost 5 bases and 3 bases, there was a span of 11 bases. The CDR3 here is CASSQVTGGNTIYF. The CDR3 region has the DNA TGTGCCAGCAGTCAAGTGACTGGTGGAAACACCATATATTTT. The variable domain in full, completed from reference TRBV2 and TRBJ1-3, reads EPEVTQTPSHQVTQMGQEVILRCVPISNHLYFYWYRQILGQKVEFLVSFYNNEISEKSEIFDDQFSVERPDGSNFTLKIRSTKLEDSAMYFCASSQVTGGNTIYFGEGSWLTVV.

The chain combines TRBV5-8 with TRBJ1-6; TRBD1 aligns across 9 bases. From germline, CDR1 is SGHTS and CDR2 YDEGEE. The CDR3 has 13 amino acids. The junction had 3 bases not matched to a gene; V was cut back by 6 bases and J by 8 bases. The DNA for the CDR3 is TGTGCCAGCACCGGGACAGGGTATTCACCCCTCCACTTT. This sequence encodes CASTGTGYSPLHF.

The V call is TRBV6-1, the J call TRBJ2-3, with TRBD2 identical over 9 bases. Germline-derived CDR1 and CDR2 are MNHNS and SASEGT. CDR3 length: 15 amino acids. J was trimmed by 6 bases and V by 5 bases; bases with no gene match: 9. In DNA, the CDR3 is TGTGCCAGCAGTCTAGCGGGGACCTTCGGGGATACGCAGTATTTT. The encoded protein is CASSLAGTFGDTQYF.

The rearrangement joins TRBV5-1 to TRBJ2-7; D is possibly TRBD2 (5 bases). The germline V gene encodes CDR1 SGHRS and CDR2 YFSETQ. The CDR3 covers 14 residues. Trimming shortened V by 6 bases and J by 2 bases, and 15 bases separated the two germline ends. The CDR3 sequence: CASTPQPGTYEQYF. CDR3 sequence (DNA): TGCGCCAGCACCCCCCAACCGGGAACCTACGAGCAGTACTTC.

Only one count was recorded for this clone. The V and J genes are TRBV11-3 and TRBJ1-1, with TRBD1 as a possible D gene (5 bases). The germline CDR1 and CDR2 sequences are SGHNT and YENEEA. The CDR3 extends over 12 amino acids. With 5 bases removed from V and 6 bases from J, the gap between germline ends came to 10 bases. The CDR3 bases are TGTGCCAGCAGCATCCGGGACTCTGAAGCTTTCTTT. This sequence encodes CASSIRDSEAFF.

V is TRBV5-6 and J is TRBJ1-5; TRBD1 matches 10 bases. Germline V gives CDR1 SGHDT, CDR2 YYEEEE. There are 18 residues in the CDR3. The ends lost 1 base at V and 5 bases at J; junction bases unmatched: 12. The CDR3 bases are TGTGCCAGCAGCTTGTTTCAGGTCCAGGGACAGGGGTATCAGCCCCAGCATTTT. It specifies CASSLFQVQGQGYQPQHF.

This clone showed up just once. This chain connects TRBV5-4 to TRBJ1-4; D is unresolved. The CDR3 is 13 residues long. The V gene lost 4 bases and the J gene lost 6 bases, with 10 bases spanning the gap. Germline V CDR1 and CDR2: SGHNT, YYREEE (reference sequence). CDR3 residues: CASSAPGDEKLFF. CDR3 nucleotide sequence: TGTGCCAGCAGCGCACCCGGGGATGAAAAACTGTTTTTT.